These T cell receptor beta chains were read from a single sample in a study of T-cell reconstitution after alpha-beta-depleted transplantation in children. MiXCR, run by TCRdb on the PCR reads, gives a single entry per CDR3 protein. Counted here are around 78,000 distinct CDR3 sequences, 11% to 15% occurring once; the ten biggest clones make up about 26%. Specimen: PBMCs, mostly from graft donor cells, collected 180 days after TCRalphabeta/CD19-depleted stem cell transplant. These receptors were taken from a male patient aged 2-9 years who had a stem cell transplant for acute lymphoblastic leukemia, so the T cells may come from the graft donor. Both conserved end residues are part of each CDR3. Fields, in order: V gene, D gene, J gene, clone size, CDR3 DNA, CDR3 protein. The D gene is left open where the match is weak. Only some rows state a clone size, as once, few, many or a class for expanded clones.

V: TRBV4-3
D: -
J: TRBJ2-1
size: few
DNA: TGCGCCAGCAGCCAAGATGCAAACTATGAGCAGTTCTTC
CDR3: CASSQDANYEQFF

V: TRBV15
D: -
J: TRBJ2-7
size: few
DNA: TGTGCCACCAGCAGAGAACTCCCGAGTGCGGACCGAGCCTACGAGCAGTACTTC
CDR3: CATSRELPSADRAYEQYF

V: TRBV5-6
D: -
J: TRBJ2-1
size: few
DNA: TGTGCCAGCAGCTTGAGGATGGAGCAGTTCTTC
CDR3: CASSLRMEQFF

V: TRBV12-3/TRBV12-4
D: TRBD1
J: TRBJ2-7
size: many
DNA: TGTGCCAGCAGCCGGGACAGGGGGCTCTACGAGCAGTACTTC
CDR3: CASSRDRGLYEQYF

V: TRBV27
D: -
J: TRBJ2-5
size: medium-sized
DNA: TGTGCCAGCGGCCAAGAGACCCAGTACTTC
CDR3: CASGQETQYF

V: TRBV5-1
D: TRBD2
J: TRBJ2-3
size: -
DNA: TGCGCCAGCAGCTTCCTTCGACTAGCGGGGGGGGTAAGCACAGATACGCAGTATTTT
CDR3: CASSFLRLAGGVSTDTQYF

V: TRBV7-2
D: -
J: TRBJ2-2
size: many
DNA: TGTGCCAGCAGCCCCCACGGGGTCGGCAGGGCGATGTTTTTT
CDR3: CASSPHGVGRAMFF

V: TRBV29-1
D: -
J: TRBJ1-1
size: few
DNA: TGCAGCGTCCTAGGACTCGACACTGAAGCTTTCTTT
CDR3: CSVLGLDTEAFF

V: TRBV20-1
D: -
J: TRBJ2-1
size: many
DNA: TGCAGTGCTAGACAAGATGAGCAGTTCTTC
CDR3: CSARQDEQFF

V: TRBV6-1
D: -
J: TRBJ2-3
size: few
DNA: TGTGCCAGCAGACCCCCTGGGGGGAGCACAGATACGCAGTATTTT
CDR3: CASRPPGGSTDTQYF

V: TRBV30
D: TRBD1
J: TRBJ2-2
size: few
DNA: TGTGCCGGGACAGGCGTTACCGGGGAGCTGTTTTTT
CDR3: CAGTGVTGELFF

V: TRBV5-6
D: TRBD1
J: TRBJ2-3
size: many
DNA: TGTGCCAGCAGCGGGACAGGGTGGGCAGATACGCAGTATTTT
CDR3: CASSGTGWADTQYF

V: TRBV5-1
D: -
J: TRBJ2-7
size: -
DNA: TGCGCCAGCAGCTTGGCCCCAGGGGACTACGAGCAGTACTTC
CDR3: CASSLAPGDYEQYF

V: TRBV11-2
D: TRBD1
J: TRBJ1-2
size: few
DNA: TGTGCCAGCAGCTTTCGGACAGGGGAGGATGGCTACACCTTC
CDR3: CASSFRTGEDGYTF

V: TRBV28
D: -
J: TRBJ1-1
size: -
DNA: TGTGCCAGCAGTTTTAAGTACACTGAAGCTTTCTTT
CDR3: CASSFKYTEAFF

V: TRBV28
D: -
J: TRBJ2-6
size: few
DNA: TGTGCCAGCAGTTCCCTTGAAAGGGCTGGGGCCAACGTCCTGACTTTC
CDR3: CASSSLERAGANVLTF

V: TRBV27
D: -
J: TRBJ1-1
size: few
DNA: TGTGCCAGCAGTTTGAAGGAGGGGAACACTGAAGCTTTCTTT
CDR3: CASSLKEGNTEAFF

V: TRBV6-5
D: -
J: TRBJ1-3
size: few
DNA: TGTGCCAGCAGTTACCAGGGGAAGGGATCTGGAAACACCATATATTTT
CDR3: CASSYQGKGSGNTIYF

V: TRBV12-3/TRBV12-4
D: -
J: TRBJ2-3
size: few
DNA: TGTGCCAGCAGTTTAGGCTGGGGTACCACAGATACGCAGTATTTT
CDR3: CASSLGWGTTDTQYF

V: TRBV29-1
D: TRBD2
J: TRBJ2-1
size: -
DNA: TGCAGCGTTTTACTAGCGGTCAAGTTCTTC
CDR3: CSVLLAVKFF

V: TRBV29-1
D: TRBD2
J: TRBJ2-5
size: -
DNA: TGCAGCGTTGAAGAGACGCGGGGGATAGAGACCCAGTACTTC
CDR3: CSVEETRGIETQYF

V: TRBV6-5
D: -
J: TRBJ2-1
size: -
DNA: TGTGCCAGCAGTTACGGGGGAGTTTACAATGAGCAGTTCTTC
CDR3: CASSYGGVYNEQFF

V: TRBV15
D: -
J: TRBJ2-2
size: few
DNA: TGTGCCACCAGCAGAGATTCAGGGTCCGGGGAGCTGTTTTTT
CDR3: CATSRDSGSGELFF

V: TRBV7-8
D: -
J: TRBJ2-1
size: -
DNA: TGTGCCAGCAGCTTAAGGGGGGACTCCTACAATGAGCAGTTCTTC
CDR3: CASSLRGDSYNEQFF

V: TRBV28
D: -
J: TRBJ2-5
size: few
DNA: TGTGCCAGCACCCCCTGGGGCCAAGAGACCCAGTACTTC
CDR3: CASTPWGQETQYF

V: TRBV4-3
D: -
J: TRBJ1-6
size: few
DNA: TGCGCCAGCAGCCAAGAACTGGCCAGCGGGAGTTCACCCCTCCACTTT
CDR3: CASSQELASGSSPLHF

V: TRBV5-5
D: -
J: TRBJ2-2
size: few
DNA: TGTGCCAGCAGCTTTTATCTAGGATCAAGCACCGGGGAGCTGTTTTTT
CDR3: CASSFYLGSSTGELFF

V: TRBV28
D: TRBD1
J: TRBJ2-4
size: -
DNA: TGTGCCACCGTCGGACAGGGATGGAACATTCAGTACTTC
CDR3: CATVGQGWNIQYF

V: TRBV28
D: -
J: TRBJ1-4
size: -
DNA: TGTGCCAGCAGTTTATTGGGGGGCCTCAATAATGAAAAACTGTTTTTT
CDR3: CASSLLGGLNNEKLFF

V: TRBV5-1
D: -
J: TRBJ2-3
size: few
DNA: TGCGCCAGCAGCATTGGAAGGACAGCCAGGAGCACAGATACGCAGTATTTT
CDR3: CASSIGRTARSTDTQYF

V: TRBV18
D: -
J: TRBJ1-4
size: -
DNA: TGTGCCAGCTCACCATTATCGACTCCTAATGAAAAACTGTTTTTT
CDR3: CASSPLSTPNEKLFF

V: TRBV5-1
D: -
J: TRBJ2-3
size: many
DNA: TGCGCCAGCAGCTTGGTGGGATCCGGCACAGATACGCAGTATTTT
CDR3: CASSLVGSGTDTQYF

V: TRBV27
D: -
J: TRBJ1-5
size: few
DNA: TGTGCCAGCAGTTTAGCACAGGGTAACGGTCAGCCCCAGCATTTT
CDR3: CASSLAQGNGQPQHF

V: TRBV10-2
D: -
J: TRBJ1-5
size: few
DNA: TGCGCCAGCAGTAACAGGCCGCCGTTTAGCAATCAGCCCCAGCATTTT
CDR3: CASSNRPPFSNQPQHF

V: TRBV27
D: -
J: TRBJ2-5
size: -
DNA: TGTGCCAGCAGTTCCCGAGGGCGAGGAGAGACCCAGTACTTC
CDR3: CASSSRGRGETQYF

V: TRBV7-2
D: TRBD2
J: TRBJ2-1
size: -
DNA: TGTGCCAGCAGCTCATGGGGGGGTCTTGAGCAGTTCTTC
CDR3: CASSSWGGLEQFF

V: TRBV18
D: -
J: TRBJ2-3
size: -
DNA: TGTGCCAGCTCACCGACCCCCCCGGGGGATACGCAGTATTTT
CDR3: CASSPTPPGDTQYF

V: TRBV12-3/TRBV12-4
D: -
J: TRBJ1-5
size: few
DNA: TGTGCCAGCAGTTTCGGAGGGGTAAGCAATCAGCCCCAGCATTTT
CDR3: CASSFGGVSNQPQHF

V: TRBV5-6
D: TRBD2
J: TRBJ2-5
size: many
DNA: TGTGCCAGCAGCTCCCCAATAGCGGGGGGGGCAGGGGAGACCCAGTACTTC
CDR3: CASSSPIAGGAGETQYF

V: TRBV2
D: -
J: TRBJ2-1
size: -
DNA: TGTGCCAGCAGCCGAGACAGGATATACAATGAGCAGTTCTTC
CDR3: CASSRDRIYNEQFF

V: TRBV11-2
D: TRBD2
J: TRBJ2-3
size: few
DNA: TGTGCCAGCAGCTCCAGGGTTAGCGCGGGAGTGACAGATACGCAGTATTTT
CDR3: CASSSRVSAGVTDTQYF

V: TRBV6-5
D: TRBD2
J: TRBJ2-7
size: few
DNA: TGTGCCAGCACCAGCGGGAGTCGTTACGAGCAGTACTTC
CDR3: CASTSGSRYEQYF

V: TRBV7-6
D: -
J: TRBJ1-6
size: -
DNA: TGTGCCAGCTCGTTGGGGGGCTCCTATAATTCACCCCTCCACTTT
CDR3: CASSLGGSYNSPLHF

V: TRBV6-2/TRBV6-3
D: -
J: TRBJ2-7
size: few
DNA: TGTGCCAGCAGCCGTCTTAACGGCAGGACCATGGGACCGAACGAGCAGTACTTC
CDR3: CASSRLNGRTMGPNEQYF

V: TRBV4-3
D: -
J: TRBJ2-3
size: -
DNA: TGCGCCAGCAGCCAAGACGCCTACCGACCCACAGATACGCAGTATTTT
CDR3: CASSQDAYRPTDTQYF

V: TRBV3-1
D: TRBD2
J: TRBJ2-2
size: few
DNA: TGTGCCAGCAGCCGAAAAACTAGCGGGAGGGACACCGGGGAGCTGTTTTTT
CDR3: CASSRKTSGRDTGELFF

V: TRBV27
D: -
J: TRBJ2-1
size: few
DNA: TGTGCCAGCAAGGAGGGAAACTCCTACAATGAGCAGTTCTTC
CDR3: CASKEGNSYNEQFF

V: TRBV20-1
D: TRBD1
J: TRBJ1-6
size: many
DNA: TGCAGTGCTAGAGCCCTGGGACAGCACTATAATTCACCCCTCCACTTT
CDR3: CSARALGQHYNSPLHF